This TCR beta chain was recorded in a study of brain T cells in children with intractable seizures. V was trimmed by 4 bases and J by 4 bases, leaving 11 bases between them. The CDR3 runs 14 residues. Germline V CDR1 and CDR2: SGHDN, FVKESK. Whole-study results and caveats: Patients' HCMV serostatus was unknown; virus specificity rests on CDR3 similarity alone.

Produced via immunoSEQ multiplex PCR; TCRdb's table is partial and in-frame only. The repertoire holds hundreds of thousands of clones, 85% to 95% seen once, with about 6% in the top ten. The sample's time point: blood from clinic visit 5 months post-surgery; TSC patient then seizure free. Surgery cases with the highest brain T cell transcript signatures were chosen for sequencing. Before surgery, patients took at least one anti-epileptic drug. About this clone: Its antigen remains unknown.

The sample here was peripheral blood, taken 5 to 6 months after surgery. This chain uses TRBV14 with TRBJ1-3; the D is unclear. The receptor comes from a boy under two years old with tuberous sclerosis and intractable seizures. The CDR3 loop reads CASSRTLGGNTIYF. Here the CDR3 DNA reads TGTGCCAGCAGCCGAACCCTGGGGGGAAACACCATATATTTT.